The 27 T cell receptor beta chains below come from one sample, sequenced in a study of shared clonotypes between healthy human individuals. CD8 cells classed as naive were CD45RO-negative and positively selected for CCR7, excluding terminally differentiated effector memory CD45RA+ cells. The table came from immunoSEQ multiplex PCR; TCRdb's copy has only in-frame clones and leaves some out. The sample yields around 650,000 clones, 95% to 96% seen once. The sequenced material came from naive CD8+ T cells sorted from blood. These receptors were collected from a young woman in good health.

This chain links TRBV5-6 with TRBJ1-2; no definite D call. V was cut by 0 bases and J by 2 bases, with 5 bases left in between. The germline CDR1 and CDR2 sequences are SGHDT and YYEEEE. The CDR3 has 13 residues. CDR3 protein: CASSLVGNYGYTF. CDR3 DNA sequence: TGTGCCAGCAGCTTGGTTGGCAACTATGGCTACACCTTC. The variable domain in full, completed from reference TRBV5-6 and TRBJ1-2, reads DAGVTQSPTHLIKTRGQQVTLRCSPKSGHDTVSWYQQALGQGPQFIFQYYEEEERQRGNFPDRFSGHQFPNYSSELNVNALLLGDSALYLCASSLVGNYGYTFGSGTRLTVV.

In its sample, this clone was seen a few times. The chain carries TRBV5-6 and TRBJ1-2; maybe TRBD1 (5 bases). Germline CDR1 and CDR2: SGHDT and YYEEEE. Trimming removed 3 bases from V and 4 bases from J, with 13 bases in between. The CDR3 has 14 amino acids. This chain's CDR3 is CASSSTVVGYGYTF. The CDR3 coding sequence is TGTGCCAGCAGCTCGACAGTAGTCGGCTATGGCTACACCTTC.

Only one count was recorded for this clone. The chain combines TRBV5-5 with TRBJ1-5, with a possible D match to TRBD1 (5 bases). CDR1 and CDR2 (germline): SGHKS, YYEKEE (reference sequence). The CDR3 has 15 amino acids. Trimming took off 4 bases at V and 1 base at J, with 12 bases between the two ends. Here the CDR3 reads CASSPGGASNQPQHF. CDR3 DNA sequence: TGTGCCAGCAGCCCCGGCGGGGCGAGCAATCAGCCCCAGCATTTT.

In regard to this clone: A junction end diverges from the germline sequence, so it may reflect a read error. V gene TRBV19 combines with J gene TRBJ1-5; 7 bases match TRBD1. Germline-derived CDR1 and CDR2 are LNHDA and SQIVND (reference sequence). The CDR3 has 16 residues. This CDR3 is CASSIDQGDSNQPQHF. The CDR3 DNA is TGTGCCAGTAGCATAGACCAGGGGGATAGCAATCAGCCCCAGCATTTT.

The chain combines TRBV7-6 with TRBJ2-3; 9 nucleotides align to TRBD1. Germline trimming cut 5 bases from V and 1 base from J; bases unmatched to any gene: 7. The CDR3 contains 16 residues. Germline V lookup: CDR1 SGHVS, CDR2 FNYEAQ. The CDR3 DNA follows: TGTGCCAGCAGCCGCCGGACAGGGGAGGGCACAGATACGCAGTATTTT. It translates to CASSRRTGEGTDTQYF.

This clone was observed once. The rearrangement uses TRBV27 and TRBJ2-3; 8 nucleotides match TRBD1. The junction had 8 bases not matched to a gene; V was cut back by 3 bases and J by 0 bases. The CDR3 loop spans 17 amino acids. Germline CDR1 reads MNHEY; CDR2 reads SMNVEV (reference sequence). The CDR3 coding sequence is TGTGCCAGCAGTTTGATATGGACAGGGTATAGCACAGATACGCAGTATTTT. Translating gives CASSLIWTGYSTDTQYF.

In the case of this clone: Other DNA sequences within the sample encode an identical CDR3. The genes are TRBV19 and TRBJ1-3; TRBD1 is a possible D gene (5 bases). Trimming took 1 base from V and 4 from J, leaving 11 bases between them. The CDR3 has 15 residues. CDR1 LNHDA and CDR2 SQIVND come from the germline V gene (reference sequence). CDR3 bases: TGTGCCAGTAGTATAGGAACAGGATCCGGAAACACCATATATTTT. Its translation is CASSIGTGSGNTIYF.

With regard to this clone: The sample has other DNA sequences that encode this CDR3 too. The chain uses TRBV27 and TRBJ1-1; unclear D gene. The CDR3 consists of 13 residues. Trimming took off 3 bases at V and 1 base at J, with 6 bases between the two ends. The germline V gene encodes CDR1 MNHEY and CDR2 SMNVEV (reference sequence). CDR3 coding DNA: TGTGCCAGCAGTTTTGGAGGGAACACTGAAGCTTTCTTT. Its protein is CASSFGGNTEAFF.

This sequence joins TRBV5-8 and TRBJ2-5; D is perhaps TRBD1 (6 bases). TRBJ2-7 matches the DNA end more closely, so the J call is doubtful. CDR3 length: 14 amino acids. CDR1 is SGHTS, CDR2 YDEGEE, per germline. CDR3 coding DNA: TGTGCCAGCAGCTTAGGGGGAAGGTCCTACGAGCAGTACTTC. The encoded protein is CASSLGGRSYEQYF.

This clone was recorded once. The chain uses TRBV7-7 and TRBJ2-2, with TRBD2 identical over 12 bases. Germline CDR1 and CDR2: SSHAT and FNYEAQ (reference sequence). Trimming took 2 bases from V and 3 from J; bases not matched to a gene: 4. CDR3 length: 17 amino acids. CDR3 amino acids: CASSLSLAGGHTGELFF. Here the CDR3 DNA reads TGTGCCAGCAGCTTATCACTAGCGGGAGGTCACACCGGGGAGCTGTTTTTT. The full variable domain, its missing parts supplied by reference TRBV7-7 and TRBJ2-2, is GAGVSQSPRYKVTKRGQDVTLRCDPISSHATLYWYQQALGQGPEFLTYFNYEAQPDKSGLPSDRFSAERPEGSISTLTIQRTEQRDSAMYRCASSLSLAGGHTGELFFGEGSRLTVL.

V usage is TRBV6-5 and J usage is TRBJ2-2, with a weak D call TRBD2 (6 bases). Trimming removed 7 bases from V and 4 bases from J, with 16 bases in between. Germline V gives CDR1 MNHEY, CDR2 SVGAGI. The CDR3 has 15 residues. CDR3 residues: CASNPSGLITGELFF. CDR3 nucleotide sequence: TGTGCCAGCAACCCGTCGGGACTTATCACCGGGGAGCTGTTTTTT.

The V gene is TRBV7-9, the J gene TRBJ2-7; D remains unclear. CDR3 length: 15 amino acids. Germline CDR1 reads SEHNR; CDR2 reads FQNEAQ (reference sequence). Trimming cost V 1 base and J 0 bases, with 10 bases left between them. The CDR3: CASSLGRFNSYEQYF. In nucleotides, the CDR3 is TGTGCCAGCAGCTTAGGCAGGTTTAACTCCTACGAGCAGTACTTC.

The gene calls are TRBV28 and TRBJ1-2, with D hard to call. V dropped 6 bases and J dropped 4 bases, with 12 bases sitting between them. This CDR3 is built from 13 residues. Germline V gives CDR1 MDHEN, CDR2 SYDVKM. The DNA for the CDR3 is TGTGCCAGCAGCCTACAGATAGGCTATGGCTACACCTTC. Translating gives CASSLQIGYGYTF.

The rearrangement joins TRBV30 to TRBJ2-6, with D possibly being TRBD1 (6 bases). Trimming took 1 base from V and 2 from J, leaving 6 bases between them. CDR1 and CDR2 (germline): GTSNPN, SVGIG (reference sequence). The length of the CDR3 is 14 residues. This chain's CDR3 is CAWSGTAGANVLTF. DNA of the CDR3: TGTGCCTGGAGTGGGACAGCTGGGGCCAACGTCCTGACTTTC.

V gene TRBV30 combines with J gene TRBJ2-3, with 11 bases aligning to TRBD1. J gave up 4 bases and V 6 bases, and 6 bases lay outside the gene matches. This CDR3 contains 14 residues. CDR1 is GTSNPN, CDR2 SVGIG, per germline (reference sequence). DNA for the CDR3: TGTGCCTGCGGGGACAGGGGGAGACCAGATACGCAGTATTTT. Amino acid sequence: CACGDRGRPDTQYF.

A word on this clone: Other DNA sequences in this sample translate to the same CDR3. The chain is built from TRBV28 and TRBJ1-1; 7 positions match TRBD1. The V and J ends lost 3 bases and 4 bases, in that order; junction bases with no gene match: 5. Germline V CDR1 and CDR2: MDHEN, SYDVKM. This CDR3 spans 14 amino acids. CDR3 DNA: TGTGCCAGCAGTTTGACAGGGTCTGGCACTGAAGCTTTCTTT. Protein: CASSLTGSGTEAFF.

V usage is TRBV11-2 and J usage is TRBJ2-7; the match to TRBD2 covers 10 bases. CDR3 length: 15 residues. V shed 5 bases, J shed 3 bases, and the junction held 7 bases outside the gene matches. Germline V lookup: CDR1 SGHAT, CDR2 FQNNGV. CDR3 amino acids: CASSLLASGSYEQYF. The CDR3 DNA reads TGTGCCAGCAGCCTACTAGCTAGCGGGAGCTACGAGCAGTACTTC.

The J gene is TRBJ2-1, the V gene TRBV19; D may match TRBD1 or TRBD2 (5 bases each). CDR1 and CDR2 from the germline V gene are LNHDA and SQIVND (reference sequence). This CDR3 is 15 amino acids long. Trimming removed 5 bases at V and 3 bases at J, with 14 bases between. The CDR3 is CASSFRDPLYNEQFF. CDR3 bases: TGTGCCAGTAGTTTCCGGGACCCACTCTACAATGAGCAGTTCTTC.

The rearrangement links TRBV28 to TRBJ2-1, with TRBD2 as a possible D gene (5 bases). This CDR3 contains 16 residues. The germline gives CDR1 MDHEN, CDR2 SYDVKM. V shed 4 bases and J shed 0 bases, with 13 bases lying between them. The DNA for the CDR3 is TGTGCCAGCAGTTCGTGGACTGAGAGCTCCTACAATGAGCAGTTCTTC. Residues: CASSSWTESSYNEQFF.

The gene calls are TRBV9 and TRBJ2-1, with TRBD2 identical over 9 bases. CDR3 length: 16 residues. Per the germline V gene, CDR1 is SGDLS and CDR2 is YYNGEE. V trimming: 0 bases; J trimming: 4 bases; junction bases outside the gene matches: 5. The chain's CDR3 is CASSVGVREGYNEQFF. CDR3 sequence (DNA): TGTGCCAGCAGCGTAGGGGTGCGGGAGGGTTACAATGAGCAGTTCTTC.

The chain recombines TRBV5-4 with TRBJ2-3; D remains unclear. CDR3 size: 18 residues. Trimming stripped 4 bases from V and 0 bases from J, with 21 bases between. Germline V lookup: CDR1 SGHNT, CDR2 YYREEE (reference sequence). The CDR3 loop reads CASSQGISAETSTDTQYF. In DNA form, the CDR3 reads TGTGCCAGCAGCCAAGGTATCTCGGCGGAAACTAGCACAGATACGCAGTATTTT.

The genes are TRBV27 and TRBJ1-1; D uncertain. The CDR3 length is 13 residues. Trimming took 2 bases from V and 0 from J, leaving 4 bases between them. Per the germline V gene, CDR1 is MNHEY and CDR2 is SMNVEV (reference sequence). CDR3 sequence reads: CASSLDMNTEAFF. DNA of the CDR3: TGTGCCAGCAGTTTAGATATGAACACTGAAGCTTTCTTT.

This chain uses TRBV27 with TRBJ2-7, with 14 bases identical to TRBD2. The CDR3 length is 15 residues. CDR1 MNHEY and CDR2 SMNVEV come from the germline V gene (reference sequence). After removal of 4 bases from V and 8 bases from J, the junction contained 7 bases not matched to a gene. CDR3 DNA: TGTGCCAGCAGTTCAGGGACTAGCGGGAGCGGGAAGCAGTACTTC. Its protein product is CASSSGTSGSGKQYF.

This sequence joins TRBV5-6 and TRBJ2-7; 7 nucleotides align to TRBD1. CDR1 and CDR2 from the germline V gene are SGHDT and YYEEEE. V dropped 4 bases and J dropped 4; count of bases not matched to a gene: 8. The CDR3 length is 14 residues. The CDR3 here is CASSSRTGGYEQYF. For the CDR3, the DNA is TGTGCCAGCAGCAGCCGGACAGGCGGTTACGAGCAGTACTTC.

V gene TRBV5-8 combines with J gene TRBJ1-1; D perhaps matches TRBD1 (5 bases). Germline-derived CDR1 and CDR2 are SGHTS and YDEGEE. The CDR3 is 15 residues long. V lost 4 bases to trimming and J lost 0 bases, with 13 bases between them. The CDR3, as DNA: TGTGCCAGCAGCCCGGTGCGGGGGGTGAACACTGAAGCTTTCTTT. Its translation is CASSPVRGVNTEAFF. Full variable domain (missing parts from reference TRBV5-8 and TRBJ1-1): EAGVTQSPTHLIKTRGQQATLRCSPISGHTSVYWYQQALGLGLQFLLWYDEGEERNRGNFPPRFSGRQFPNYSSELNVNALELEDSALYLCASSPVRGVNTEAFFGQGTRLTVV.

The J gene is TRBJ1-2, the V gene TRBV7-9; TRBD1 matches at 7 bases. The junction had 8 bases not matched to a gene; V was cut back by 1 base and J by 6 bases. Germline V lookup: CDR1 SEHNR, CDR2 FQNEAQ (reference sequence). The CDR3 sequence is 15 residues long. The CDR3 reads CASSLEGGGSDGYTF. CDR3 nucleotides: TGTGCCAGCAGCTTAGAAGGGGGCGGGTCGGATGGCTACACCTTC. The complete variable domain, with remaining parts taken from reference TRBV7-9 and TRBJ1-2, reads DTGVSQNPRHKITKRGQNVTFRCDPISEHNRLYWYRQTLGQGPEFLTYFQNEAQLEKSRLLSDRFSAERPKGSFSTLEIQRTEQGDSAMYLCASSLEGGGSDGYTFGSGTRLTVV.

The chain links TRBV7-3 to TRBJ1-2; TRBD1 matches at 10 bases. Unmatched junction bases numbered 5, after V lost 4 bases and J lost 3 bases. The length of the CDR3 is 15 residues. Germline values: CDR1 SGHTA, CDR2 FQGTGA. DNA of the CDR3: TGTGCCAGCAGCTCGATGACAGGGGGCGACTATGGCTACACCTTC. Amino acids: CASSSMTGGDYGYTF. The whole variable domain, remainder taken from reference TRBV7-3 and TRBJ1-2, is GAGVSQTPSNKVTEKGKYVELRCDPISGHTALYWYRQSLGQGPEFLIYFQGTGAADDSGLPNDRFFAVRPEGSVSTLKIQRTERGDSAVYLCASSSMTGGDYGYTFGSGTRLTVV.